Each of the 14 T cell receptor beta chains below was sequenced from the same sample in a study of blood T cells in healthy people across ages. A sample-barcoded 5' primer and a J-beta primer mix were used in a second PCR of roughly 6 to 11 cycles. TCRdb ran MiXCR on the 5' RACE reads and lists one entry per CDR3 protein. Here the sample spans approximately 580,000 distinct CDR3 sequences, about 24% being singletons. This sample was shared with a second study, whose subject was T cells of mothers and their children.

The specimen was blood. The receptors stem from a boy aged 5-17 years in good health.

In its sample, this clonotype was seen a few times. The chain couples TRBV30 to TRBJ1-3; D gene ambiguous. With 0 bases removed from V and 2 bases from J, the gap between germline ends came to 8 bases. The CDR3 sequence is 14 residues long. Per the germline V gene, CDR1 is GTSNPN and CDR2 is SVGIG (reference sequence). The CDR3 bases are TGTGCCTGGAGTGTCAGCGGGGCTGGAAACACCATATATTTT. Translated: CAWSVSGAGNTIYF.

This chain connects TRBV25-1 to TRBJ2-2, with 14 nucleotides matching TRBD2. V shed 3 bases, J shed 5 bases, and the junction held 2 bases outside the gene matches. CDR3 length equals 16 residues. Germline CDR1 is MGHDK and CDR2 is SYGVNS. This chain's CDR3 is CASSDRLAGGTGELFF. The CDR3 coding sequence is TGTGCCAGCAGTGACCGACTAGCGGGGGGGACCGGGGAGCTGTTTTTT.

The V call is TRBV20-1, the J call TRBJ1-1; TRBD1 is a possible D gene (6 bases). The CDR3 spans 13 residues. Per germline, CDR1 DFQATT and CDR2 SNEGSKA (reference sequence). Trimming cost V 3 bases and J 8 bases, with 16 bases left between them. The CDR3 DNA reads as TGCAGTGCTAGCTTCAGGGAAGGGGGAGAAGCTTTCTTT. Translating gives CSASFREGGEAFF.

This clonotype has only a few counts. V gene TRBV5-1 combines with J gene TRBJ1-2; 8 bases align to TRBD1. Germline CDR1 and CDR2: SGHRS and YFSETQ. This CDR3 has 14 residues. The J segment lost 3 bases and the V segment lost 5 bases, leaving 6 bases of the junction unmatched. The CDR3, as DNA: TGCGCCAGCAGTTCAGGGGGCAGAGACTATGGCTACACCTTC. Protein sequence: CASSSGGRDYGYTF.

This chain joins TRBV7-9 and TRBJ2-5; D possibly corresponds to TRBD2 (5 bases). Germline CDR1 reads SEHNR; CDR2 reads FQNEAQ (reference sequence). CDR3 size: 12 residues. Trimming cost V 10 bases and J 3 bases, with 12 bases left between them. DNA of the CDR3: TGTGCCACCCGTCGGGATGAAGAGACCCAGTACTTC. This translates into CATRRDEETQYF. Drawing the rest from reference TRBV7-9 and TRBJ2-5, the complete variable domain is DTGVSQNPRHKITKRGQNVTFRCDPISEHNRLYWYRQTLGQGPEFLTYFQNEAQLEKSRLLSDRFSAERPKGSFSTLEIQRTEQGDSAMYLCATRRDEETQYFGPGTRLLVL.

For this clonotype: The conserved closing phenylalanine or tryptophan is absent in this CDR3, likely reflecting a read error. The rearrangement links TRBV4-2 to TRBJ1-1; 7 bases match TRBD1. Trimming removed 3 bases from V and 5 bases from J; junction bases left unmatched: 12. This CDR3 has 16 residues. The V gene's germline CDR1 is LGHNA and CDR2 YNFKEQ. This chain's CDR3 is CASSHLPQGGGTEAFS. DNA for the CDR3: TGTGCCAGCAGCCATCTACCCCAGGGGGGTGGGACTGAAGCTTTCTCT.

The chain links TRBV7-2 to TRBJ1-3, with D unclear. The V end was cut by 1 base, the J end by 0 bases, with 4 bases between. Germline CDR1 reads SGHTA; CDR2 reads FQGNSA. This CDR3 region has 14 residues. The CDR3 DNA sequence: TGTGCCAGCAGCTTAGAGTTCTCTGGAAACACCATATATTTT. It is translated as CASSLEFSGNTIYF.

This clonotype was observed a few times. The rearrangement uses TRBV10-3 and TRBJ1-1, with 8 bases matching TRBD1. J was trimmed by 1 base and V by 3 bases; bases with no gene match: 4. The CDR3 runs to 15 residues. Per germline, CDR1 ENHRY and CDR2 SYGVKD. This CDR3 is CAISDAQGGNTEAFF. The DNA for the CDR3 is TGTGCCATCAGTGATGCACAGGGGGGGAACACTGAAGCTTTCTTT.

This clonotype was seen more than once but under ten times. The rearrangement uses TRBV27 and TRBJ2-1; TRBD2 matches at 10 bases. Germline assignment: CDR1 MNHEY and CDR2 SMNVEV (reference sequence). With V trimmed by 4 bases and J by 3 bases, 6 bases remained unmatched. The length of the CDR3 is 16 residues. CDR3 loop: CASSSPGTSDYNEQFF. CDR3 DNA: TGTGCCAGCAGTTCCCCCGGGACTAGCGACTACAATGAGCAGTTCTTC.

This clonotype was counted a few times. The chain recombines TRBV20-1 with TRBJ2-7; TRBD1 matches at 7 bases. Looked up from germline, CDR1 is DFQATT and CDR2 is SNEGSKA (reference sequence). This CDR3 spans 14 amino acids. Trimming at V came to 4 bases and at J to 0 bases, leaving 6 bases not matched to a gene. The CDR3 DNA reads as TGCAGTGCTAACAGACAGGGCCCCTCCTACGAGCAGTACTTC. Protein: CSANRQGPSYEQYF.

The table lists this clonotype with a few counts. Here the CDR3 reads CASSFSGGLPGTQYF. CDR3 nucleotides: TGTGCCAGCAGTTTTAGCGGGGGGCTCCCCGGGACCCAGTACTTC. V and J are TRBV6-2 or TRBV6-3 and TRBJ2-5, with 10 nucleotides matching TRBD2. Germline V gene sequence: CDR1 MNHEY, CDR2 SVGEGT. Germline trimming cut 4 bases from V and 7 bases from J; bases unmatched to any gene: 9. The CDR3 runs to 15 residues.

This clonotype appeared many times. The chain couples TRBV20-1 to TRBJ2-6; D gene ambiguous. Germline loops: CDR1 DFQATT, CDR2 SNEGSKA (reference sequence). The V end was cut by 5 bases, the J end by 4 bases, with 12 bases between. The CDR3 is 14 residues long. Written as DNA, the CDR3 is TGCAGTGCTCCCTCGATGTCCGGGGCCAACGTCCTGACTTTC. It is translated as CSAPSMSGANVLTF.

The chain joins TRBV28 to TRBJ2-7, with TRBD2 as a possible D gene (7 bases). Germline CDR1 is MDHEN and CDR2 is SYDVKM. The CDR3 runs 13 residues. V was clipped by 2 bases and J by 12 bases, with 17 bases between them. CDR3 DNA: TGTGCCAGCAGTTTAACCCGGGGGGCCGCGCGGTACTTC. It translates to CASSLTRGAARYF.

Only a few counts were recorded for this clonotype. This chain uses TRBV6-6 with TRBJ1-1; no definite D call. The CDR3 loop spans 15 amino acids. The germline gives CDR1 MNHNY, CDR2 SVGAGI (reference sequence). Trimming removed 8 bases from V and 0 bases from J, with 16 bases in between. The CDR3 bases are TGTGCCAGCGGGAAGAGGGTTTCTATGAACACTGAAGCTTTCTTT. Protein: CASGKRVSMNTEAFF.